This T cell receptor beta chain is from a study of shared clonotypes between healthy human individuals. Study-wide background: Each donor contributed plates that comprised three CD4 naive, three CD4 memory, two CD8 naive and one CD8 memory.

As regards this clone: Its antigen is not identified.

V was cut by 0 bases and J by 8 bases, with 2 bases left in between. From germline, CDR1 is MNHNY and CDR2 SVGAGI (reference sequence). This CDR3 has 11 amino acids. General study findings and limits: As a rule, naive subsets had a larger estimated richness than memory subsets.

Every immunoSEQ plate was one replicate of a subset's evenly spread DNA. Assay used: immunoSEQ multiplex PCR; TCRdb lists only in-frame clones, some missing. The data hold about 660,000 clones, with under 80% observed a single time. The chain couples TRBV6-6 to TRBJ2-1, with D uncertain. This sequence originates from a woman under 40 in good health. Sequenced material: memory CD4+ T cells sorted from blood. Subset of the sample: CD45RA-negative fraction. The CDR3 DNA is TGTGCCAGCAGTTACTCATATGAGCAGTTCTTC. Translating gives CASSYSYEQFF.